The next 28 T cell receptor beta chains were all read from a single sample in a study of blood T cells in healthy people across ages (dated by TCRdb to between 2014 and 2016). The library was built by means of 5' RACE. Sequencing instrument: Illumina HiSeq 2500. The second PCR ran for about 6 to 12 cycles and used a J-beta primer mix along with a sample-barcoded 5' primer. The public sequencing data were trimmed at Q25 with fastp and processed into clonotypes with MiXCR by TCRdb, which kept only in-frame beta chains. CDR3 protein sequences are deduplicated, and each keeps its most common genes and DNA. The sample contains roughly 1.6 million distinct CDR3 sequences, about 31% of them found a single time. Approximately 10% of the sample comes from the top ten. The sequenced material came from blood. The source of these receptors is a woman in her 30s in good health.

The rearrangement uses TRBV20-1 and TRBJ2-3, with 8 bases aligning to TRBD2. The germline V gene encodes CDR1 DFQATT and CDR2 SNEGSKA (reference sequence). This CDR3 has 13 residues. V lost 3 bases, J lost 6 bases, and 5 bases stayed unmatched. The DNA for the CDR3 is TGCAGTGCTAGCGGGAGGGCCATTGATACGCAGTATTTT. Translation: CSASGRAIDTQYF.

With regard to this clonotype: Being one base from a much bigger clone, this may be a read error. V and J are TRBV29-1 and TRBJ2-1, with D possibly TRBD2 on 5 matching bases. The CDR3 has 11 residues. Germline lookup yields CDR1 SQVTM and CDR2 ANQGSEA. The CDR3 DNA follows: TGCAACGTTGCGGGCAACAATGAGCAGTTCTTC. Translating gives CNVAGNNEQFF.

The sample holds a few counts of this clonotype. This chain connects TRBV13 to TRBJ2-5, with D tentatively TRBD1 or TRBD2 (5 bases each). Germline V gene data show CDR1 as PRHDT and CDR2 as FYEKMQ (reference sequence). The CDR3 is 15 residues long. V gave up 6 bases and J gave up 2 bases, with 16 bases separating them. The CDR3 sequence: CASRKIGAPQETQYF. DNA of the CDR3: TGTGCCAGCAGAAAAATCGGGGCACCACAAGAGACCCAGTACTTC.

This clonotype was recorded a few times. This sequence joins TRBV7-3 and TRBJ2-1; 9 positions agree with TRBD2. The V gene's germline CDR1 is SGHTA and CDR2 FQGTGA. The V segment lost 5 bases and the J segment 4 bases; nucleotides outside the gene matches: 6. CDR3 size: 15 residues. The DNA of the CDR3 is TGTGCCAGCAGCACAAATAGCGGGGGATACAATGAGCAGTTCTTC. Translation: CASSTNSGGYNEQFF. Full variable domain (outside the CDR3, taken from reference TRBV7-3 and TRBJ2-1): GAGVSQTPSNKVTEKGKYVELRCDPISGHTALYWYRQSLGQGPEFLIYFQGTGAADDSGLPNDRFFAVRPEGSVSTLKIQRTERGDSAVYLCASSTNSGGYNEQFFGPGTRLTVL.

The genes are TRBV5-1 and TRBJ2-3; 7 bases align to TRBD2. Trimming removed 5 bases from V and 2 bases from J; junction bases left unmatched: 8. The CDR3 consists of 15 residues. Looked up from germline, CDR1 is SGHRS and CDR2 is YFSETQ. The DNA of the CDR3 is TGCGCCAGCAGAATAAGCGGGACCTACACAGATACGCAGTATTTT. Residues: CASRISGTYTDTQYF. Full variable domain (rest looked up from reference TRBV5-1 and TRBJ2-3): KAGVTQTPRYLIKTRGQQVTLSCSPISGHRSVSWYQQTPGQGLQFLFEYFSETQRNKGNFPGRFSGRQFSNSRSEMNVSTLELGDSALYLCASRISGTYTDTQYFGPGTRLTVL.

This clonotype was detected ten times or more. V and J are TRBV7-3 and TRBJ2-7, with 10 bases aligning to TRBD1. The trim removed 5 bases at V and 3 bases at J, leaving 7 bases unmatched. Germline V lookup: CDR1 SGHTA, CDR2 FQGTGA. The CDR3 extends over 15 amino acids. Written as DNA, the CDR3 is TGTGCCAGCAGCCAGACAGGGGGCCCGTTCTACGAGCAGTACTTC. It encodes CASSQTGGPFYEQYF.

This clonotype was counted between two and nine times. The gene calls are TRBV5-5 and TRBJ2-3; D gene ambiguous. Per germline, CDR1 SGHKS and CDR2 YYEKEE (reference sequence). Trimming shortened V by 4 bases and J by 14 bases, and 20 bases separated the two germline ends. The CDR3 extends over 13 amino acids. In nucleotides, the CDR3 is TGTGCCAGCAGCCTCCGGCCTGACCCCAGCCGGTATTTT. Translating gives CASSLRPDPSRYF.

This clonotype turned up a few times. V usage is TRBV29-1 and J usage is TRBJ2-3; no reliable D call. CDR1 is SQVTM, CDR2 ANQGSEA, per germline. V was clipped by 5 bases and J by 1 base, with 13 bases between them. CDR3 length: 14 residues. The CDR3 coding sequence is TGCAGCGTTAAAATAGCAGGTGGCACAGATACGCAGTATTTT. Translated, it gives CSVKIAGGTDTQYF.

This chain uses TRBV20-1 with TRBJ2-3; D perhaps matches TRBD2 (6 bases). The CDR3 is made up of 13 amino acids. The germline gives CDR1 DFQATT, CDR2 SNEGSKA (reference sequence). Trimming removed 6 bases at V and 1 base at J, with 11 bases between. The CDR3 is CSARDSRTDTQYF. Here the CDR3 DNA reads TGCAGTGCCAGGGACTCCCGCACAGATACGCAGTATTTT.

V and J are TRBV7-9 and TRBJ1-2; TRBD1 might be the D (5 bases). CDR3 length equals 15 residues. Between the trimmed V and J ends, which lost 0 bases and 4 bases, there was a span of 12 bases. Germline values: CDR1 SEHNR, CDR2 FQNEAQ (reference sequence). DNA for the CDR3: TGTGCCAGCAGCTTAGCGACGCCTCAGGGCTATGGCTACACCTTC. It codes for CASSLATPQGYGYTF. The variable domain in full, completed from reference TRBV7-9 and TRBJ1-2, reads DTGVSQNPRHKITKRGQNVTFRCDPISEHNRLYWYRQTLGQGPEFLTYFQNEAQLEKSRLLSDRFSAERPKGSFSTLEIQRTEQGDSAMYLCASSLATPQGYGYTFGSGTRLTVV.

This clonotype came up a few times. This sequence joins TRBV4-1 and TRBJ2-7; 15 bases line up with TRBD2. Losses at the gene ends were 4 bases for V and 3 bases for J; bases not matched to a gene: 13. Germline values: CDR1 MGHRA, CDR2 YSYEKL. This CDR3 comprises 19 residues. CDR3 coding DNA: TGCGCCAGCAGCCCGATTAGGACTAGCGGGAGGGCCCGGTTCTACGAGCAGTACTTC. This sequence encodes CASSPIRTSGRARFYEQYF.

This clonotype appeared a few times. The rearrangement joins TRBV5-6 to TRBJ2-1; the D gene could be TRBD1 or TRBD2 (7 bases each). CDR1 and CDR2 (germline): SGHDT, YYEEEE. The CDR3 extends over 16 amino acids. V lost 1 base, J lost 4 bases, and 15 bases lay in between. The CDR3 nucleotides are TGTGCCAGCAGCTTGCGAGGGACAGCGGGGTACAATGAGCAGTTCTTC. Amino acids: CASSLRGTAGYNEQFF.

V and J are TRBV9 and TRBJ2-1, with no clear D. Germline V gives CDR1 SGDLS, CDR2 YYNGEE. This CDR3 spans 13 amino acids. Trimming stripped 2 bases from V and 3 bases from J, with 6 bases between. Here the CDR3 DNA reads TGTGCCAGCAGCGTCCGCGTCTACAATGAGCAGTTCTTC. The encoded protein is CASSVRVYNEQFF.

Remarks on this clonotype: With a far larger clone one base away, a read error is the likely cause. The chain joins TRBV7-9 to TRBJ2-5; maybe TRBD2 (5 bases). The CDR3 sequence is 12 residues long. Germline V gives CDR1 SEHNR, CDR2 FQNEAQ (reference sequence). Here the CDR3 reads CTSSLARETQYF. The CDR3 DNA reads as TGTACCAGCAGCTTAGCGCGGGAGACCCAGTACTTC. The whole variable domain, remainder taken from reference TRBV7-9 and TRBJ2-5, is DTGVSQNPRHKITKRGQNVTFRCDPISEHNRLYWYRQTLGQGPEFLTYFQNEAQLEKSRLLSDRFSAERPKGSFSTLEIQRTEQGDSAMYLCTSSLARETQYFGPGTRLLVL.

The chain has TRBV7-9 and TRBJ1-4, with D uncertain. The germline CDR1 and CDR2 sequences are SEHNR and FQNEAQ (reference sequence). V was shortened by 9 bases and J by 0 bases, with 8 bases between the two germline ends. This CDR3 is built from 13 residues. This chain's CDR3 is CASTGTTNEKLFF. The CDR3 DNA sequence: TGTGCCAGTACCGGGACAACTAATGAAAAACTGTTTTTT.

This clonotype was found a few times. This chain joins TRBV7-9 and TRBJ1-2; D unresolved. The V end was cut by 7 bases, the J end by 0 bases, with 6 bases between. CDR3 size: 12 residues. Germline values: CDR1 SEHNR, CDR2 FQNEAQ (reference sequence). CDR3: CASKGANYGYTF. DNA of the CDR3: TGTGCCAGCAAGGGAGCTAACTATGGCTACACCTTC.

This clonotype was seen at least ten times. The gene calls are TRBV7-9 and TRBJ1-4, with TRBD1 matching 7 bases. J gave up 2 bases and V 1 base, and 1 base lay outside the gene matches. Germline CDR1 SEHNR, CDR2 FQNEAQ (reference sequence). The CDR3 extends over 15 amino acids. The CDR3 protein is CASSLETGTNEKLFF. The CDR3 region has the DNA TGTGCCAGCAGCTTAGAGACAGGGACTAATGAAAAACTGTTTTTT.

This clonotype was found a few times. The chain joins TRBV9 to TRBJ2-3, with 9 bases fitting TRBD2. The CDR3 contains 18 residues. V trimming: 0 bases; J trimming: 4 bases; junction bases outside the gene matches: 12. Per germline, CDR1 SGDLS and CDR2 YYNGEE. CDR3: CASSVDMGTSSKADTQYF. In DNA form, the CDR3 reads TGTGCCAGCAGCGTAGACATGGGGACTAGCTCTAAGGCAGATACGCAGTATTTT.

This chain uses TRBV7-8 with TRBJ2-2; the D is unclear. This CDR3 is built from 14 residues. Germline CDR1 SGHVS, CDR2 FQNEAQ. Trimming removed 11 bases from V and 1 base from J, with 14 bases in between. CDR3 region: CAGERTGNTGELFF. CDR3 DNA: TGTGCCGGCGAAAGGACGGGGAACACCGGGGAGCTGTTTTTT.

CDR3 sequence (DNA): TGTGCCAGCAGTTTCGGGACAGGGGGCATAAAATTAGGCACAGATACGCAGTATTTT. Amino acids: CASSFGTGGIKLGTDTQYF. V and J are TRBV6-2 or TRBV6-3 and TRBJ2-3; TRBD1 matches 12 bases. The length of the CDR3 is 19 residues. Germline values: CDR1 MNHEY, CDR2 SVGEGT. Unmatched junction bases numbered 12, after V lost 4 bases and J lost 1 base.

V gene TRBV28 combines with J gene TRBJ2-7; 8 bases line up with TRBD2. CDR3 size: 13 residues. V trimming: 10 bases; J trimming: 2 bases; junction bases outside the gene matches: 7. CDR1 is MDHEN, CDR2 SYDVKM, per germline. CDR3 in DNA: TGTGCCACCCGAGGCGGGAGGACCTACGAGCAGTACTTC. It encodes CATRGGRTYEQYF.

This clonotype has just a few counts. One junction end does not reproduce the germline sequence, and a read error may be involved. The rearrangement joins TRBV10-3 to TRBJ1-5; unclear D gene. There are 13 residues in the CDR3. The germline gives CDR1 ENHRY, CDR2 SYGVKD. CDR3 sequence reads: CAIMDGPGQPQHF. The CDR3 DNA is TGCGCCATTATGGACGGTCCGGGGCAGCCCCAGCATTTT.

The chain employs TRBV5-1 and TRBJ2-1; 8 bases are a match to TRBD1. The CDR3 loop spans 13 amino acids. CDR1 is SGHRS and CDR2 is YFSETQ in the germline V gene. V lost 2 bases, J lost 8 bases, and 3 bases stayed unmatched. The CDR3 reads CASSFQTGDEQFF. CDR3 sequence (DNA): TGCGCCAGCAGCTTCCAGACAGGGGATGAGCAGTTCTTC.

This clonotype showed up many times. This chain uses TRBV7-9 with TRBJ2-7; D unclear. Trimming took off 3 bases at V and 1 base at J, with 4 bases between the two ends. The CDR3 runs to 12 residues. In germline, CDR1 is SEHNR, CDR2 FQNEAQ (reference sequence). Here the CDR3 DNA reads TGTGCCAGCAGCTTCCTATCCTACGAGCAGTACTTC. Translation gives CASSFLSYEQYF.

This clonotype was observed a few times. The chain employs TRBV7-2 and TRBJ2-5; D tentatively fits TRBD1 or TRBD2 (5 bases each). The germline V and J ends were trimmed by 1 base and 3 bases, with 18 bases remaining between them. Germline V CDR1 and CDR2: SGHTA, FQGNSA. The CDR3 covers 17 residues. In DNA form, the CDR3 reads TGTGCCAGCAGCTTAGTCTCGGGCGTGGGGGTTGAAGAGACCCAGTACTTC. Amino acids: CASSLVSGVGVEETQYF. The full variable domain, completed using reference TRBV7-2 and TRBJ2-5, is GAGVSQSPSNKVTEKGKDVELRCDPISGHTALYWYRQSLGQGLEFLIYFQGNSAPDKSGLPSDRFSAERTGGSVSTLTIQRTQQEDSAVYLCASSLVSGVGVEETQYFGPGTRLLVL.

The chain links TRBV6-1 to TRBJ2-4; D unresolved. The CDR3 has 17 residues. The V end lost 2 bases, the J end lost 2 bases, and 16 bases lay between the germline ends. Germline V gives CDR1 MNHNS, CDR2 SASEGT. The CDR3 sequence: CASSEIGRRTSKNIQYF. The CDR3 DNA follows: TGTGCCAGCAGTGAAATAGGGCGTAGAACCTCCAAAAACATTCAGTACTTC.

V gene TRBV12-3 or TRBV12-4 combines with J gene TRBJ1-6; possible D gene TRBD1, 5 bases. CDR3 length: 14 amino acids. Trimming stripped 6 bases from V and 7 bases from J, with 13 bases between. The CDR3 coding sequence is TGTGCCAGCAGCCTTTTGGGGGGAAATTCACCCCTCCACTTT. This codes for CASSLLGGNSPLHF.

The sample holds a few counts of this clonotype. This chain links TRBV7-3 with TRBJ1-1; D uncertain. V was trimmed by 2 bases and J by 1 base, leaving 5 bases between them. In germline, CDR1 is SGHTA, CDR2 FQGTGA. The CDR3 runs 13 residues. The DNA of the CDR3 is TGTGCCAGCAGCTTACACGGGAACACTGAAGCTTTCTTT. It encodes CASSLHGNTEAFF.